A selection of T cell receptor beta chains follows, all from one sample in a study of shared clonotypes between healthy human individuals. Profiling relied on immunoSEQ multiplex PCR, and the TCRdb table lists in-frame clones only, not all of them. The profile shows 2 million to 2.5 million clones, over 85% of them singletons. The sample comprised naive CD8+ T cells sorted from blood. The source is a man between 18 and 35 years old in good health. CDR3s include the opening cysteine and the closing phenylalanine or tryptophan. The order of the fields is D gene, CDR3 length, clone size, J gene, V gene, CDR3 protein, CDR3 DNA. The D gene is left open where the match is weak. Clone size is shown for a subset of rows, as once, few, many or a class of expanded clone.

-	14	once	TRBJ1-6	TRBV4-1	CASSERQVNSPLHF	TGCGCCAGCAGCGAAAGACAGGTTAATTCACCCCTCCACTTT
TRBD2	13	-	TRBJ2-1	TRBV6-6	CASGGLARNEQFF	TGTGCCAGCGGGGGACTAGCCCGGAATGAGCAGTTCTTC
-	16	-	TRBJ1-3	TRBV7-2	CASSPAFGFSGNTIYF	TGTGCCAGCAGCCCAGCTTTCGGGTTCTCTGGAAACACCATATATTTT
TRBD2	15	-	TRBJ2-7	TRBV2	CASSILADQTYEQYF	TGTGCCAGCAGCATACTAGCGGATCAAACCTACGAGCAGTACTTC
TRBD2	14	once	TRBJ2-7	TRBV5-4	CAMSGARGSYEQYF	TGTGCCATGAGCGGGGCCCGGGGCTCCTACGAGCAGTACTTC
TRBD2	15	-	TRBJ2-1	TRBV5-6	CASSLGLAGDNEQFF	TGTGCCAGCAGCTTGGGCCTAGCGGGAGATAATGAGCAGTTCTTC
-	17	-	TRBJ1-1	TRBV4-1	CASSPRGQLPMNTEAFF	TGCGCCAGCAGCCCTCGAGGCCAGCTGCCGATGAACACTGAAGCTTTCTTT
TRBD2	15	-	TRBJ2-1	TRBV4-3	CASSRVLAGVAEQFF	TGCGCCAGCAGCCGTGTACTAGCGGGAGTGGCTGAGCAGTTCTTC
-	16	-	TRBJ1-1	TRBV7-3	CASTKGTVLMNTEAFF	TGTGCCAGCACAAAGGGAACAGTATTGATGAACACTGAAGCTTTCTTT
TRBD1	15	-	TRBJ1-4	TRBV28	CASSTTDRGWEKLFF	TGTGCCAGCAGCACAACGGACAGGGGGTGGGAAAAACTGTTTTTT
-	15	-	TRBJ1-4	TRBV4-1	CASGYWQGTNEKLFF	TGCGCCAGCGGCTACTGGCAGGGAACTAATGAAAAACTGTTTTTT
TRBD1	12	-	TRBJ1-4	TRBV30	CAGTESNEKLFF	TGTGCCGGGACAGAGTCTAATGAAAAACTGTTTTTT
TRBD2	16	-	TRBJ2-1	TRBV7-3	CASSLIPTGGLNEQFF	TGTGCCAGCAGCTTAATTCCGACGGGGGGACTCAATGAGCAGTTCTTC
-	11	few	TRBJ2-1	TRBV9	CASSLIDEQFF	TGTGCCAGCAGCTTAATAGATGAGCAGTTCTTC
TRBD2	16	few	TRBJ2-4	TRBV7-9	CASSTTSGLAKNIQYF	TGTGCCAGCAGCACTACTAGCGGGTTAGCCAAAAACATTCAGTACTTC
-	15	-	TRBJ1-1	TRBV5-4	CASSFKGGMNTEAFF	TGTGCCAGCAGCTTTAAGGGGGGGATGAACACTGAAGCTTTCTTT
-	13	-	TRBJ2-7	TRBV30	CAWSEQSSYEQYF	TGTGCCTGGAGTGAACAGAGCTCCTACGAGCAGTACTTC
-	12	-	TRBJ2-3	TRBV6-5	CASRDGLDTQYF	TGTGCCAGCAGGGACGGTTTAGATACGCAGTATTTT
TRBD1	13	-	TRBJ2-1	TRBV10-3	CAISGQGINEQFF	TGTGCCATCAGTGGACAGGGGATCAATGAGCAGTTCTTC
TRBD1	14	-	TRBJ1-1	TRBV6-5	CASRVGGERTEAFF	TGTGCCAGCAGGGTAGGGGGCGAACGGACTGAAGCTTTCTTT
TRBD2	17	-	TRBJ2-3	TRBV6-1	CASSEGVAGGPIDTQYF	TGTGCCAGCAGTGAAGGAGTAGCGGGAGGGCCAATTGATACGCAGTATTTT
TRBD2	21	-	TRBJ2-3	TRBV4-2	CASSQTIPLLAGGPSTDTQYF	TGTGCCAGCAGCCAAACAATTCCCCTATTAGCGGGGGGGCCCTCCACAGATACGCAGTATTTT
-	17	-	TRBJ1-2	TRBV7-8	CASSEDVPGRGIYGYTF	TGTGCCAGCAGCGAAGATGTACCGGGCCGGGGAATCTATGGCTACACCTTC
-	13	-	TRBJ1-5	TRBV19	CASTQNVGQPQHF	TGTGCCAGTACTCAGAATGTGGGACAGCCCCAGCATTTT
-	16	-	TRBJ2-7	TRBV6-5	CASSYSIGQSTYEQYF	TGTGCCAGCAGTTACTCGATAGGCCAGTCGACCTACGAGCAGTACTTC
-	12	-	TRBJ2-7	TRBV11-2	CASSRASYEQYF	TGTGCCAGCAGCCGAGCCTCCTACGAGCAGTACTTC
TRBD1	14	few	TRBJ2-7	TRBV6-5	CASGGQGASYEQYF	TGTGCCAGCGGCGGGCAGGGGGCGAGTTACGAGCAGTACTTC
-	13	-	TRBJ2-7	TRBV7-9	CASSLGGGNEQYF	TGTGCCAGCAGCTTAGGTGGGGGGAACGAGCAGTACTTC
-	15	-	TRBJ1-3	TRBV9	CASTKGASSGNTIYF	TGTGCCAGCACCAAGGGAGCCTCCTCTGGAAACACCATATATTTT
-	15	-	TRBJ2-1	TRBV7-7	CASSLGPAGINEQFF	TGTGCTAGCAGCTTAGGTCCTGCGGGGATCAATGAGCAGTTCTTC
-	13	-	TRBJ2-5	TRBV4-3	CASSQDPEETQYF	TGCGCCAGCAGCCAAGATCCGGAGGAGACCCAGTACTTC
TRBD2	17	-	TRBJ2-2	TRBV5-1	CASSLTGGIVNTGELFF	TGCGCCAGCAGCTTGACCGGGGGGATTGTAAACACCGGGGAGCTGTTTTTT
-	14	-	TRBJ1-1	TRBV6-1	CASSERLGGTEAFF	TGTGCCAGCAGTGAAAGGCTGGGGGGGACTGAAGCTTTCTTT
-	13	-	TRBJ2-1	TRBV9	CASSVEDWNEQFF	TGTGCCAGCAGCGTAGAGGACTGGAATGAGCAGTTCTTC
-	15	-	TRBJ1-1	TRBV9	CASNGAQGVHTEAFF	TGTGCCAGCAACGGGGCACAGGGCGTTCACACTGAAGCTTTCTTT
-	13	few	TRBJ2-7	TRBV25-1	CASTGPTNYEQYF	TGTGCCAGCACTGGGCCAACTAACTACGAGCAGTACTTC
TRBD1	15	-	TRBJ2-3	TRBV28	CASSRTGQGADTQYF	TGTGCCAGCAGTAGAACGGGACAGGGGGCCGATACGCAGTATTTT
TRBD2	16	-	TRBJ2-7	TRBV7-2	CASSLKGLAGGDEQYF	TGTGCCAGCAGCCTCAAAGGACTAGCGGGAGGCGACGAGCAGTACTTC
TRBD1	16	-	TRBJ1-1	TRBV6-1	CASSDVSGTANTEAFF	TGTGCCAGCAGTGATGTATCCGGGACAGCGAACACTGAAGCTTTCTTT
-	12	once	TRBJ2-1	TRBV6-1	CASSYLDNEQFF	TGTGCCAGCAGTTATCTCGACAATGAGCAGTTCTTC
-	14	-	TRBJ2-3	TRBV27	CASSLGFSTDTQYF	TGTGCCAGCAGTTTGGGTTTCAGCACAGATACGCAGTATTTT
TRBD1	17	once	TRBJ1-1	TRBV27	CASSLSVGQLLNTEAFF	TGTGCCAGCAGTTTATCGGTGGGACAGCTACTGAACACTGAAGCTTTCTTT
TRBD2	15	-	TRBJ2-3	TRBV9	CASSVEGSGIDTQYF	TGTGCCAGCAGCGTAGAGGGTAGCGGGATAGATACGCAGTATTTT
TRBD1	17	-	TRBJ2-7	TRBV4-1	CASSPLGQGVMEYEQYF	TGCGCCAGCAGCCCACTAGGACAGGGGGTTATGGAGTACGAGCAGTACTTC
-	13	-	TRBJ2-3	TRBV13	CASRAASTDTQYF	TGTGCCAGCAGAGCTGCGAGCACAGATACGCAGTATTTT